A selection of T cell receptor beta chains follows, all from one sample in a study of cytomegalovirus exposure and HLA in healthy donors. Method: immunoSEQ multiplex PCR; TCRdb's copy keeps in-frame clones and lacks some. The data hold some 120,000 clones, with 81% observed a single time. Material for sequencing was PBMCs. These receptors all stem from a woman aged 40 to 49 in good health and CMV-seronegative. The CDR3 runs from the conserved cysteine through the conserved F or W. The D gene is left open where the match is weak. Where a row states a size, it is once, few, many or the class of an expanded clone; other rows omit it.

clone_size d_call j_call v_call cdr3_nt cdr3_aa
NA TRBD1 TRBJ1-1 TRBV13 TGTGCCAGCAGCCCCGGAGGACAGGGGACGGCTGAAGCTTTCTTT CASSPGGQGTAEAFF
NA TRBD2 TRBJ2-4 TRBV18 TGTGCCAGCTCACTAGAAGCTAGCGGGGGGAACAAAAACATTCAGTACTTC CASSLEASGGNKNIQYF
NA TRBD2 TRBJ2-7 TRBV5-1 TGCGCCAGCAGCGTCTCCGGGACTACACACGAGCAGTACTTC CASSVSGTTHEQYF
once TRBD2 TRBJ2-4 TRBV5-6 TGTGCCAGCAGCCAAGGACTAGCGGGGAAAGTAGCCAAAAACATTCAGTACTTC CASSQGLAGKVAKNIQYF
few TRBD2 TRBJ2-7 TRBV4-1 TGCGCCAGCAGCCTCAGGGGGACTAGCGGGACCTACGAGCAGTACTTC CASSLRGTSGTYEQYF
NA NA TRBJ2-1 TRBV6-1 TGTGCCAGCAGTGTTATTACAGGGCAACTACTGGGATTCTACAATGAGCAGTTCTTC CASSVITGQLLGFYNEQFF
NA TRBD1 TRBJ2-5 TRBV9 TGTGCCAGCAGCGTCCGGGACAGGGGACAAGAGACCCAGTACTTC CASSVRDRGQETQYF
NA NA TRBJ1-2 TRBV5-6 TGTGCCAGCAGCTTGGAACTTTATGGCTACACCTTC CASSLELYGYTF
NA NA TRBJ1-1 TRBV19 TGTGCCAGTAGACAGGAGAAAGCTTTCTTT CASRQEKAFF
few NA TRBJ2-7 TRBV27 TGTGCCAGCAAGGGTGAGGGCTGGTCCTACGAGCAGTACTTC CASKGEGWSYEQYF
NA TRBD2 TRBJ2-7 TRBV19 TGTGCCAGTAGTAGGGGACTACCTAGCTCCTACGAGCAGTACTTC CASSRGLPSSYEQYF
NA NA TRBJ1-1 TRBV18 TGTGCCAGCTCACCAAAACGACAGACTGAAGCTTTCTTT CASSPKRQTEAFF
NA NA TRBJ1-2 TRBV5-1 TGCGCCAGCAGCTTGAATGGGGGCGCGGACGGGCTCAGCGGCTACACCTTC CASSLNGGADGLSGYTF
NA TRBD2 TRBJ2-3 TRBV15 TGTGCCACCAGCAGGGGGACTAGCGATACAGATACGCAGTATTTT CATSRGTSDTDTQYF
NA NA TRBJ1-1 TRBV28 TGTGCCAGTAGTCGAGGGGGAAACACTGAAGCTTTCTTT CASSRGGNTEAFF
NA TRBD2 TRBJ2-1 TRBV5-6 TGTGCCAGCAGCTACTTGACTAGCGGATTATACAATGAGCAGTTCTTC CASSYLTSGLYNEQFF
NA NA TRBJ1-2 TRBV7-8 TGTGCCAGCAGCTTAGAAACAGGGAACTATGGCTACACCTTC CASSLETGNYGYTF
NA NA TRBJ1-2 TRBV27 TGTGCCAGCAGTTTCCGCCCAGGGCAAGGCTACACCTTC CASSFRPGQGYTF
once NA TRBJ2-7 TRBV28 TGTGCCAGCAGTTCGCCAGGGTCCGCGGGGACCTACGAGCAGTACTTC CASSSPGSAGTYEQYF
NA NA TRBJ1-1 TRBV29-1 TGCAGCGTTGATTTGCCGCCGGGGGAGGTTGAAGCTTTCTTT CSVDLPPGEVEAFF
NA NA TRBJ2-3 TRBV7-3 TGTGCCAGCAGCCCGCGGGGCACAGATACGCAGTATTTT CASSPRGTDTQYF
NA TRBD2 TRBJ2-5 TRBV14 TGTGCCAGCAGACAAGATAGCGGGGAAAGTCAAGAGACCCAGTACTTC CASRQDSGESQETQYF
NA NA TRBJ1-2 TRBV6-1 TGTGCCAGCAGTGAATGGGGAGGTAGGAGCGGCTACACCTTC CASSEWGGRSGYTF
NA NA TRBJ1-2 TRBV27 TGTGCCAGCAGTTTCGGGAGGGGCGGGGTCTATGGCTACACCTTC CASSFGRGGVYGYTF
NA NA TRBJ1-2 TRBV5-1 TGCGCCAGCAGCGAAACGGTAAACTATGGCTACACCTTC CASSETVNYGYTF
NA TRBD2 TRBJ2-1 TRBV5-4 TGTGCCAGCAGCACGGGCGGGAGGAGCTCCTACAATGAGCAGTTCTTC CASSTGGRSSYNEQFF
NA NA TRBJ2-7 TRBV4-3 TGCGCCAGCAGCCTCGACGTTGGGGCCCACGAGCAGTACTTC CASSLDVGAHEQYF
once TRBD2 TRBJ2-7 TRBV7-3 TGTGCCAGCAGCTTACTAGCGGAAAGCTCCTACGAGCAGTACTTC CASSLLAESSYEQYF
few NA TRBJ2-3 TRBV7-2 TGTGCCAGCACGAGCCTCCCAGATACGCAGTATTTT CASTSLPDTQYF
NA TRBD2 TRBJ2-1 TRBV19 TGTGCCAGTAGTATACCCCCTAGCGGGAGACAGTATGAGCAGTTCTTC CASSIPPSGRQYEQFF